The 5 T cell receptor beta chains below were found in one sample sequenced in a study of cytomegalovirus exposure and HLA in healthy donors. The protocol was immunoSEQ multiplex PCR, while the TCRdb copy is restricted to in-frame clones and leaves out a portion. This sample has 190,000 or so clones, with roughly 80% found just once. Sequencing input: PBMCs. The source is a woman aged 18 to 35 in good health and CMV-seropositive.

This chain joins TRBV6-5 and TRBJ1-3, with D possibly being TRBD1 (5 bases). The CDR3 consists of 16 residues. Germline V gene data show CDR1 as MNHEY and CDR2 as SVGAGI. Deletions cut 1 base from V and 2 bases from J, with 12 bases between. In DNA form, the CDR3 reads TGTGCCAGCAGTTACTGGGCAGGGAGGCCTGGAAACACCATATATTTT. Translating gives CASSYWAGRPGNTIYF.

The rearrangement links TRBV5-1 to TRBJ1-4; TRBD1 matches 7 bases. The CDR3 is 15 amino acids. Trimming removed 4 bases from V and 0 bases from J; junction bases left unmatched: 3. Germline V gene sequence: CDR1 SGHRS, CDR2 YFSETQ. CDR3 in amino acids: CASSIGQATNEKLFF. CDR3 DNA sequence: TGCGCCAGCAGCATAGGACAGGCAACTAATGAAAAACTGTTTTTT.

This clone was observed once. The rearrangement joins TRBV7-6 to TRBJ2-7; no clear D. V shed 2 bases and J shed 0 bases, with 17 bases lying between them. The CDR3 extends over 17 amino acids. CDR1 SGHVS and CDR2 FNYEAQ come from the germline V gene. For the CDR3, the DNA is TGTGCCAGCAGCTTAACGTTCGAACAGTCTGGCTCCTACGAGCAGTACTTC. It translates to CASSLTFEQSGSYEQYF.

J is TRBJ1-5 and V is TRBV5-1; D gene unclear. This CDR3 has 15 residues. Germline CDR1 SGHRS, CDR2 YFSETQ. V was clipped by 3 bases and J by 1 base, with 11 bases between them. CDR3 nucleotide sequence: TGCGCCAGCAGCTATTCGGGGATGAGCAATCAGCCCCAGCATTTT. It codes for CASSYSGMSNQPQHF.

The chain uses TRBV6-6 and TRBJ1-2; D is perhaps TRBD1 (5 bases). Between the trimmed V and J ends, which lost 7 bases and 2 bases, there was a span of 11 bases. Germline lookup yields CDR1 MNHNY and CDR2 SVGAGI (reference sequence). The CDR3 spans 13 residues. CDR3 coding DNA: TGTGCCAGCACGTCAGGGAACAACTATGGCTACACCTTC. This codes for CASTSGNNYGYTF.